The 11 T cell receptor beta chains given below trace back to one sample, sequenced in a study of blood T cell repertoires in COVID-19. Libraries were prepared by immunoSEQ multiplex PCR; TCRdb keeps only in-frame clonotypes and omits some of them. The profile shows about 36,000 clones, 90% of them singletons. The sequenced sample was peripheral blood. The receptors come from a human donor in a cohort sampled during active COVID-19.

This chain links TRBV15 with TRBJ1-5, with TRBD1 matching over 10 bases. This CDR3 has 16 amino acids. Germline V gives CDR1 LNHNV, CDR2 YYDKDF (reference sequence). V was pared by 1 base and J by 2 bases, with 2 bases of the junction left unmatched. CDR3 protein: CATSRGGTGGNQPQHF. For the CDR3, the DNA is TGTGCCACCAGCAGAGGAGGGACAGGGGGCAATCAGCCCCAGCATTTT.

This clone has only one observation. J is TRBJ1-2 and V is TRBV2, with 8 bases that match TRBD1. Looked up from germline, CDR1 is SNHLY and CDR2 is FYNNEI. V shed 1 base, J shed 4 bases, and the junction held 2 bases outside the gene matches. The CDR3 sequence is 14 residues long. As DNA, the CDR3 is TGTGCCAGCAGTGAAGGGACAGGGACCTATGGCTACACCTTC. Translating it yields CASSEGTGTYGYTF. Drawing the rest from reference TRBV2 and TRBJ1-2, the complete variable domain is EPEVTQTPSHQVTQMGQEVILRCVPISNHLYFYWYRQILGQKVEFLVSFYNNEISEKSEIFDDQFSVERPDGSNFTLKIRSTKLEDSAMYFCASSEGTGTYGYTFGSGTRLTVV.

The V gene is TRBV6-2 or TRBV6-3, the J gene TRBJ2-5; TRBD1 aligns across 8 bases. The V gene end was trimmed by 6 bases and the J gene end by 4 bases; junction bases not matched to a gene: 4. Germline V gene lookup returns CDR1 MNHEY and CDR2 SVGEGT. This CDR3 is built from 13 residues. The chain's CDR3 is CASSRTGLETQYF. For the CDR3, the DNA is TGTGCCAGCAGCCGGACAGGGCTAGAGACCCAGTACTTC.

The chain carries TRBV7-2 and TRBJ2-7, with D possibly TRBD2 on 5 matching bases. The CDR3 is 13 amino acids. Deletions cut 4 bases from V and 9 bases from J, with 16 bases between. Germline V lookup: CDR1 SGHTA, CDR2 FQGNSA. The CDR3 reads CASSSSGRSGQYF. The DNA of the CDR3 is TGTGCCAGCAGCTCCTCCGGCAGGAGCGGGCAGTACTTC.

The rearrangement joins TRBV6-2 or TRBV6-3 to TRBJ1-1; D is uncertain. CDR1 and CDR2 (germline): MNHEY, SVGEGT. V lost 0 bases and J 0 bases, leaving 5 bases between the germline ends. The CDR3 length is 14 residues. This chain's CDR3 is CASSYSTVNTEAFF. CDR3 nucleotide sequence: TGTGCCAGCAGTTACTCGACTGTGAACACTGAAGCTTTCTTT.

CDR3 nucleotide sequence: TGTGCCAGCACTGACCTTGGAGGCGCCGGGGAGCTGTTTTTT. Its translation: CASTDLGGAGELFF. The J gene is TRBJ2-2, the V gene TRBV28; a possible D gene is TRBD2 (5 bases). The length of the CDR3 is 14 residues. The germline gives CDR1 MDHEN, CDR2 SYDVKM. Between the trimmed V and J ends, which lost 7 bases and 6 bases, there was a span of 15 bases.

The chain carries TRBV27 and TRBJ1-1, with a possible D match to TRBD1 (5 bases). The germline V gene has CDR1 MNHEY and CDR2 SMNVEV (reference sequence). Trimming stripped 3 bases from V and 0 bases from J, with 8 bases between. The CDR3 is made up of 14 amino acids. CDR3 nucleotides: TGTGCCAGCAGTTTTGGGGCGTTGAACACTGAAGCTTTCTTT. Translated, it gives CASSFGALNTEAFF.

Sample share makes this clone medium-sized (0.01 to 0.1%). This sequence joins TRBV11-2 and TRBJ1-2; 7 nucleotides match TRBD1. Germline loops: CDR1 SGHAT, CDR2 FQNNGV. With 5 bases clipped from V and 2 bases from J, the junction kept 11 bases outside the gene matches. This CDR3 spans 16 amino acids. As DNA, the CDR3 is TGTGCCAGCAGCCCCCGACAGGGAAGGGCGAACTATGGCTACACCTTC. Protein sequence: CASSPRQGRANYGYTF.

Details on this clone: One junction end disagrees with the germline gene, perhaps due to a read error. The chain uses TRBV9 and TRBJ2-2; possible D gene TRBD1, 6 bases. The germline V gene encodes CDR1 SGDLS and CDR2 YYNGEE. The CDR3 is made up of 15 amino acids. CDR3 bases: TGTGCCAGCAGCGTTATGGGGGCCAACAACGGGGAGCTGTTTTTT. Translating it yields CASSVMGANNGELFF.

The chain has TRBV28 and TRBJ1-2; the D is unclear. Per the germline V gene, CDR1 is MDHEN and CDR2 is SYDVKM. Trimming left V 5 bases short and J 6 bases short, with 19 bases between. This CDR3 spans 15 amino acids. CDR3 coding DNA: TGTGCCAGCAGTCCACAGCCGGCGACAAGAAATGGCTACACCTTC. Its translation: CASSPQPATRNGYTF.

This clone turned up a few times. This sequence joins TRBV18 and TRBJ1-5, with D perhaps TRBD1 (5 bases). Trimming removed 6 bases from V and 6 bases from J, with 15 bases in between. Germline lookup yields CDR1 KGHSH and CDR2 LQKENI. CDR3 length equals 14 residues. The CDR3 is CASSRTPGIQPQHF. In nucleotides, the CDR3 is TGTGCCAGCTCCCGTACTCCAGGGATTCAGCCCCAGCATTTT.